These 7 T cell receptor beta chains were sequenced from one sample in a study of T cell repertoires and HLA-DP antigens. Antigens of these TCRs are unknown. This table comes from immunoSEQ multiplex PCR, and its TCRdb copy is limited to in-frame clones, with some not included. The sample contains some 110,000 clones, about 91% of which appear only once. The sequencing sample was made of CD4+ T cells from PBMCs. Receptors were obtained from a woman between 18 and 29 years old in good health and CMV-seronegative.

This sequence joins TRBV2 and TRBJ2-3, with D unclear. Looked up from germline, CDR1 is SNHLY and CDR2 is FYNNEI. Trimming pared 2 bases from V and 8 bases from J, leaving 11 bases between. The CDR3 spans 13 residues. The CDR3 spells CASSESRISTQYF. CDR3 coding DNA: TGTGCCAGCAGTGAATCTCGCATAAGTACGCAGTATTTT. The full variable domain, in which reference TRBV2 and TRBJ2-3 provide the parts outside the CDR3, is EPEVTQTPSHQVTQMGQEVILRCVPISNHLYFYWYRQILGQKVEFLVSFYNNEISEKSEIFDDQFSVERPDGSNFTLKIRSTKLEDSAMYFCASSESRISTQYFGPGTRLTVL.

V usage is TRBV4-1 and J usage is TRBJ2-3; 8 bases match TRBD2. The germline gives CDR1 MGHRA, CDR2 YSYEKL. The V gene end was trimmed by 6 bases and the J gene end by 3 bases; junction bases not matched to a gene: 5. The CDR3 sequence is 14 residues long. The CDR3 nucleotides are TGCGCCAGCAGGTCTCTAGCGGGTACAGATACGCAGTATTTT. Encoded protein: CASRSLAGTDTQYF.

The gene calls are TRBV7-9 and TRBJ1-1; possibly TRBD1 for D (6 bases). Trimming shortened V by 1 base and J by 6 bases, and 24 bases separated the two germline ends. The CDR3 is 18 amino acids. Per the germline V gene, CDR1 is SEHNR and CDR2 is FQNEAQ (reference sequence). CDR3: CASSLVGWTGQGRPEAFF. The DNA of the CDR3 is TGTGCCAGCAGCTTAGTAGGCTGGACGGGTCAGGGGCGCCCTGAAGCTTTCTTT.

The rearrangement links TRBV5-1 to TRBJ2-7; 9 bases fit TRBD1. V was pared by 4 bases and J by 5 bases, with 7 bases of the junction left unmatched. In germline, CDR1 is SGHRS, CDR2 YFSETQ. The CDR3 runs 14 residues. The CDR3 loop is CASSTGTGSHEQYF. The CDR3 DNA sequence: TGCGCCAGCAGCACCGGGACAGGGTCCCACGAGCAGTACTTC.

This chain joins TRBV5-1 and TRBJ2-5, with D hard to call. The V gene lost 0 bases and the J gene lost 8 bases, with 8 bases spanning the gap. CDR3 length: 12 amino acids. The germline V gene encodes CDR1 SGHRS and CDR2 YFSETQ. In DNA form, the CDR3 reads TGCGCCAGCAGCTTGGATGAGAGAACCCAGTACTTC. It yields the protein CASSLDERTQYF.

The V call is TRBV19, the J call TRBJ2-2; D may match TRBD1 or TRBD2 (6 bases each). V lost 3 bases, J lost 2 bases, and 10 bases lay in between. CDR1 is LNHDA and CDR2 is SQIVND in the germline V gene (reference sequence). This CDR3 region has 15 residues. CDR3: CASSMGGANTGELFF. The CDR3 DNA follows: TGTGCCAGTAGTATGGGGGGCGCCAACACCGGGGAGCTGTTTTTT.

This sequence joins TRBV4-1 and TRBJ1-2; D call uncertain. The CDR3 is 15 amino acids. Germline CDR1 MGHRA, CDR2 YSYEKL. With 1 base removed from V and 1 base from J, the gap between germline ends came to 10 bases. The CDR3 region has the DNA TGCGCCAGCAGCCAAGCGGAAAGACTTAACTATGGCTACACCTTC. It encodes CASSQAERLNYGYTF.